These 24 T cell receptor beta chains were sequenced from one sample in a study of radiotherapy plus CTLA-4 blockade in lung cancer. The table came from immunoSEQ multiplex PCR; TCRdb's copy has only in-frame clones and leaves some out. The sample has 50,000 to 70,000 clones; 82% are singletons. The sequences come from peripheral blood, collected from a patient treated with radiotherapy plus ipilimumab. These receptors were obtained from a human donor with non-small cell lung cancer whose response to radiotherapy plus ipilimumab could not be evaluated.

J is TRBJ2-5 and V is TRBV27; 10 positions agree with TRBD1. The closer fit of TRBJ2-7 to the DNA end suggests the J call may be wrong. The CDR3 is made up of 15 amino acids. Germline CDR1 MNHEY, CDR2 SMNVEV (reference sequence). The CDR3 region has the DNA TGTGCCAGCAGTTTAGGGACAGGGGTTCTTGGCGAGCAGTACTTC. Residues: CASSLGTGVLGEQYF.

This clone was detected only once. The chain is built from TRBV5-1 and TRBJ1-2; D gene uncertain. V was trimmed by 4 bases and J by 6 bases, leaving 10 bases between them. This CDR3 is 12 amino acids long. CDR1 SGHRS and CDR2 YFSETQ come from the germline V gene. The chain's CDR3 is CASSPPSDGYTF. CDR3 DNA sequence: TGCGCCAGCAGCCCCCCGTCCGATGGCTACACCTTC.

The chain carries TRBV9 and TRBJ2-3; 11 positions agree with TRBD2. The length of the CDR3 is 16 residues. Germline trimming cut 0 bases from V and 2 bases from J; bases unmatched to any gene: 2. Germline CDR1 and CDR2: SGDLS and YYNGEE. CDR3 DNA sequence: TGTGCCAGCAGCGTAGGACTAGCGGGGCTCACAGATACGCAGTATTTT. The encoded protein is CASSVGLAGLTDTQYF.

J is TRBJ2-2 and V is TRBV9, with D perhaps matching TRBD1 (6 bases). Germline V gives CDR1 SGDLS, CDR2 YYNGEE. Trimming removed 4 bases from V and 2 bases from J, with 12 bases in between. The CDR3 contains 15 residues. This chain's CDR3 is CASSPQGINTGELFF. Written as DNA, the CDR3 is TGTGCCAGCAGCCCACAGGGAATTAACACCGGGGAGCTGTTTTTT.

The J gene is TRBJ1-1, the V gene TRBV10-1; D is uncertain. V was trimmed by 5 bases and J by 0 bases, leaving 13 bases between them. CDR3 length equals 15 residues. CDR1 WNHNN and CDR2 SYGVQD come from the germline V gene (reference sequence). The CDR3 DNA follows: TGCGCCAGCAGTAACGACGGGGTTTTGAACACTGAAGCTTTCTTT. It yields the protein CASSNDGVLNTEAFF.

The table lists this clone with a count of one. V gene TRBV11-3 combines with J gene TRBJ2-3; the match to TRBD1 covers 11 bases. Unmatched junction bases numbered 8, after V lost 5 bases and J lost 7 bases. Germline CDR1 and CDR2: SGHNT and YENEEA. The CDR3 consists of 15 residues. This chain's CDR3 is CASSNPGQGGHTQYF. The CDR3 coding sequence is TGTGCCAGCAGCAATCCGGGACAGGGGGGCCATACGCAGTATTTT.

This clone was detected once. The rearrangement joins TRBV28 to TRBJ2-1; D might be TRBD1 (6 bases). Germline values: CDR1 MDHEN, CDR2 SYDVKM. The CDR3 consists of 20 residues. The V end was cut by 2 bases, the J end by 4 bases, with 27 bases between. The CDR3 loop is CASSLDRREVESPKYNEQFF. The CDR3 DNA follows: TGTGCCAGCAGTTTAGACAGGCGAGAGGTGGAGAGCCCTAAGTACAATGAGCAGTTCTTC.

The V call is TRBV6-1, the J call TRBJ2-2, with a weak D call TRBD2 (5 bases). The V gene lost 2 bases and the J gene lost 5 bases, with 6 bases spanning the gap. CDR1 MNHNS and CDR2 SASEGT come from the germline V gene. The CDR3 is 13 residues long. The CDR3 coding sequence is TGTGCCAGCAGTGAAACGGGGACCGGGGAGCTGTTTTTT. Amino acids: CASSETGTGELFF.

This clone appeared a single time. In nucleotides, the CDR3 is TGCACCAGCAGCCTATATCGGACAGGGTATTCTGATACGCAGTATTTT. This encodes CTSSLYRTGYSDTQYF. The V and J genes are TRBV1 and TRBJ2-3; the D segment call TRBD1 is taken from the table without a DNA check. TRBV1 is an annotated pseudogene. This CDR3 contains 16 residues.

This clone is a singleton in its sample. The chain joins TRBV21-1 to TRBJ1-4; the DNA was not used to check the table's D call, TRBD1. TRBV21-1 is marked as a pseudogene. This CDR3 is 12 amino acids long. Here the CDR3 reads CASGLHNEKLFF. The CDR3 DNA sequence: TGTGCCAGCGGGCTTCATAATGAAAAACTGTTTTTT.

The J gene is TRBJ2-3, the V gene TRBV15; D gene unclear. CDR1 is LNHNV and CDR2 is YYDKDF in the germline V gene (reference sequence). CDR3 length: 15 amino acids. V lost 0 bases to trimming and J lost 6 bases, with 13 bases between them. Written as DNA, the CDR3 is TGTGCCACCAGCAGAGAAGGCCGAGGTGGGGATACGCAGTATTTT. Protein sequence: CATSREGRGGDTQYF. Together with reference TRBV15 and TRBJ2-3, the CDR3 gives the full variable domain: DAMVIQNPRYQVTQFGKPVTLSCSQTLNHNVMYWYQQKSSQAPKLLFHYYDKDFNNEADTPDNFQSRRPNTSFCFLDIRSPGLGDTAMYLCATSREGRGGDTQYFGPGTRLTVL.

J is TRBJ2-1 and V is TRBV9; D is unclear. Trimming left V 4 bases short and J 7 bases short, with 18 bases between. This CDR3 is 15 amino acids long. The germline V gene has CDR1 SGDLS and CDR2 YYNGEE. CDR3 protein: CASSPHTVGRNEQFF. The CDR3 DNA reads TGTGCCAGCAGCCCCCACACTGTTGGGCGAAATGAGCAGTTCTTC.

The chain employs TRBV28 and TRBJ2-7; D not certain. CDR1 and CDR2 from the germline V gene are MDHEN and SYDVKM. The V gene lost 6 bases and the J gene lost 6 bases, with 12 bases spanning the gap. This CDR3 is built from 12 residues. The CDR3 DNA follows: TGTGCCAGCAGCCGCAACACAGTCGAGCAGTACTTC. This encodes CASSRNTVEQYF.

The genes are TRBV7-6 and TRBJ2-5; the match to TRBD2 covers 9 bases. CDR1 and CDR2 from the germline V gene are SGHVS and FNYEAQ. V trimming: 5 bases; J trimming: 1 base; junction bases outside the gene matches: 5. CDR3 length equals 15 residues. This CDR3 is CASSPAGGRQETQYF. The DNA for the CDR3 is TGTGCCAGCAGCCCAGCGGGGGGACGCCAAGAGACCCAGTACTTC.

This clone appeared a single time. The J gene is TRBJ2-2, the V gene TRBV29-1; TRBD2 is a possible D gene (7 bases). CDR1 and CDR2 (germline): SQVTM, ANQGSEA. This CDR3 comprises 17 residues. V was clipped by 3 bases and J by 4 bases, with 21 bases between them. CDR3 in amino acids: CSVEARWGGGGTGELFF. The CDR3 DNA is TGCAGCGTTGAGGCAAGGTGGGGGGGCGGCGGCACCGGGGAGCTGTTTTTT.

This clone has only one observation. J is TRBJ2-3 and V is TRBV9, with a weak D call TRBD2 (5 bases). This CDR3 is built from 16 residues. CDR1 and CDR2 from the germline V gene are SGDLS and YYNGEE. V shed 4 bases and J shed 3 bases, with 18 bases lying between them. CDR3 DNA sequence: TGTGCCAGCAGCCCCGAGACGGATCTAGCAACAGATACGCAGTATTTT. This encodes CASSPETDLATDTQYF.

The chain is built from TRBV10-3 and TRBJ1-5; possibly TRBD1 for D (5 bases). This CDR3 is built from 14 residues. V dropped 4 bases and J dropped 5 bases, with 12 bases sitting between them. Germline V gives CDR1 ENHRY, CDR2 SYGVKD. As DNA, the CDR3 is TGTGCCATCAGTGGCCCGGACAAGGATCAGCCCCAGCATTTT. It yields the protein CAISGPDKDQPQHF.

The V call is TRBV6-1, the J call TRBJ1-1, with D perhaps matching TRBD1 (5 bases). Trimming shortened V by 6 bases and J by 3 bases, and 11 bases separated the two germline ends. CDR3 size: 13 residues. Germline V lookup: CDR1 MNHNS, CDR2 SASEGT. CDR3 DNA sequence: TGTGCCAGCAGCAGGGCTGTGGACACTGAAGCTTTCTTT. It translates to CASSRAVDTEAFF.

This clone appeared a few times. The V and J genes are TRBV27 and TRBJ2-7, with 8 bases identical to TRBD1. V lost 5 bases and J lost 5; bases outside the gene matches: 14. Germline V lookup: CDR1 MNHEY, CDR2 SMNVEV (reference sequence). The CDR3 length is 16 residues. This CDR3 is CASSPARVRGQDEQYF. The CDR3 coding sequence is TGTGCCAGCAGTCCTGCTCGCGTCAGGGGGCAGGACGAGCAGTACTTC.

The gene calls are TRBV19 and TRBJ2-2, with D tentatively TRBD1 (5 bases). Trimming removed 7 bases from V and 6 bases from J, with 15 bases in between. Germline assignment: CDR1 LNHDA and CDR2 SQIVND (reference sequence). This CDR3 comprises 14 residues. The CDR3 DNA follows: TGTGCCAGTAATGATCCAGGGATCGCCGGGGAGCTGTTTTTT. Translating gives CASNDPGIAGELFF.

CDR3 in DNA: TGTGCCAGCAGGGACAGACTAGCGCCCTACGAGCAGTACTTC. The encoded protein is CASRDRLAPYEQYF. V usage is TRBV27 and J usage is TRBJ2-7, with TRBD2 matching 8 bases. This CDR3 region has 14 residues. Germline assignment: CDR1 MNHEY and CDR2 SMNVEV (reference sequence). V was pared by 6 bases and J by 2 bases, with 6 bases of the junction left unmatched.

The chain carries TRBV5-1 and TRBJ2-1; TRBD2 matches 12 bases. J gave up 5 bases and V 3 bases, and 3 bases lay outside the gene matches. Germline values: CDR1 SGHRS, CDR2 YFSETQ. There are 15 residues in the CDR3. Written as DNA, the CDR3 is TGCGCCAGCAGCTCCACTAGCGGGGGGCACAATGAGCAGTTCTTC. Translating it yields CASSSTSGGHNEQFF.

J is TRBJ1-1 and V is TRBV9; D ambiguous. CDR3 length: 17 amino acids. Germline V gene lookup returns CDR1 SGDLS and CDR2 YYNGEE. With 0 bases removed from V and 1 base from J, the gap between germline ends came to 16 bases. CDR3: CASSVGNEAGGNTEAFF. In nucleotides, the CDR3 is TGTGCCAGCAGCGTAGGTAATGAGGCAGGAGGGAACACTGAAGCTTTCTTT.

The V gene is TRBV6-1, the J gene TRBJ2-1; possibly TRBD2 for D (6 bases). This CDR3 is 16 amino acids long. V lost 2 bases and J 2 bases, leaving 13 bases between the germline ends. Germline V gives CDR1 MNHNS, CDR2 SASEGT. The CDR3 DNA is TGTGCCAGCAGTGAACGGGGGATCGGGGCCTACAATGAGCAGTTCTTC. It yields the protein CASSERGIGAYNEQFF.